This T cell receptor beta chain was obtained from a study of T cell repertoires in cytomegalovirus infection. In the study overall: Recently identified HLA-C-restricted CMV epitopes were among the peptides used. Matching HLA type and CMV infection were both indicated by public TCR beta signatures. General study points: Cumulative public TCR beta family frequency identified CMV carriers with the relevant HLA. The ex vivo response showed dominance by HLA-C-restricted CMV-specific TCR beta clonotypes.

This clonotype was seen only a few times. Its antigen is still unknown. The length of the CDR3 is 14 residues. Germline trimming cut 0 bases from V and 10 bases from J; bases unmatched to any gene: 8. Germline-derived CDR1 and CDR2 are SQVTM and ANQGSEA. One entry per CDR3 protein results from TCRdb running MiXCR on the reads. This table holds tens of thousands of distinct CDR3 sequences, around 18% found once. The material was CD8+ T cells from cultured PBMCs, obtained from culture after CMV antigen stimulation. The chain couples TRBV29-1 to TRBJ2-1; 8 bases line up with TRBD2. The sequence was obtained from a human donor in good health (CMV status not recorded). Some clones in this sample may be carry-over from other donors' samples. CDR3 sequence: CSVEEPSGSGEQFF. The CDR3, as DNA: TGCAGCGTTGAAGAGCCCAGCGGGAGCGGAGAGCAGTTCTTC.